This T cell receptor beta chain was captured in a study of CXCR3-negative and CXCR3-positive naive CD8 T cells. Study results and limitations: A higher hydrophobicity marked the TRB CDR3s of CXCR3-positive naive cells versus CXCR3-negative naive cells. Partial loss of CXCR3 expression followed cryopreservation; most assays used fresh PBMCs.

Carrying UMI labels, the TRB cDNA libraries were prepared through 5' RACE. TCRdb reworked the 5' RACE reads into one entry per CDR3 protein, no DNA. The sample has roughly 6,800 distinct CDR3 sequences; the top ten hold under 1.5%. About this clonotype: Its antigen is still unknown.

The germline CDR1 and CDR2 sequences are MDHEN and SYDVKM. This CDR3 is 15 amino acids long. Sequenced sample: naive CXCR3+ CD8+ T cells from blood. Subset given: CD45RO-CCR7+CD27+CD95- naive CD8+ T cells expressing CXCR3 (TNR3+). The source is a human donor in good health. Some clones in this sample may be carry-over from other donors' samples. The V gene is TRBV28, the J gene TRBJ2-3; TCRdb calls TRBD1, which cannot be checked without DNA. The CDR3 is CASSYRDWATDTQYF.